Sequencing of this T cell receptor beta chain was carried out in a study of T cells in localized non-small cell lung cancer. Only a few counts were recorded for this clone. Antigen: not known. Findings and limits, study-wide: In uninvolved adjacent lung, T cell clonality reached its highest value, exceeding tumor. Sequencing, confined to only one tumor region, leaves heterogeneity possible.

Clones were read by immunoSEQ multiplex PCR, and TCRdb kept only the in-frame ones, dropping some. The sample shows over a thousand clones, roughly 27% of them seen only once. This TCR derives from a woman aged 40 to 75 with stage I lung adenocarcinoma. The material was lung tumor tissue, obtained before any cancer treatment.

The CDR3 DNA reads as TGTGCCTGGAGTGCGGGGAACTATGGCTACACCTTC. As protein: CAWSAGNYGYTF. The V gene is TRBV30, the J gene TRBJ1-2, with D hard to call. V was cut by 1 base and J by 2 bases, with 5 bases left in between. The CDR3 runs 12 residues. Germline CDR1 reads GTSNPN; CDR2 reads SVGIG (reference sequence).